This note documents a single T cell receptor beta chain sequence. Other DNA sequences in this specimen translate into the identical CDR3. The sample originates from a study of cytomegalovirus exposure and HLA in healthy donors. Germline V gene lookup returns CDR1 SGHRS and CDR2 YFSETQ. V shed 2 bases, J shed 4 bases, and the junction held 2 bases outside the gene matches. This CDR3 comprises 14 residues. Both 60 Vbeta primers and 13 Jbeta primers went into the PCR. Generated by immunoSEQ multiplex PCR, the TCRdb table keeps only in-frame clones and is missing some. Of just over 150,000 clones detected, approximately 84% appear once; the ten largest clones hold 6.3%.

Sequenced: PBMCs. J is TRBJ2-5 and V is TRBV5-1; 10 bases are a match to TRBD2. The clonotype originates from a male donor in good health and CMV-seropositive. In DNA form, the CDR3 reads TGCGCCAGCAGCTTAGCGGGAGGGCCAGAGACCCAGTACTTC. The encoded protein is CASSLAGGPETQYF.